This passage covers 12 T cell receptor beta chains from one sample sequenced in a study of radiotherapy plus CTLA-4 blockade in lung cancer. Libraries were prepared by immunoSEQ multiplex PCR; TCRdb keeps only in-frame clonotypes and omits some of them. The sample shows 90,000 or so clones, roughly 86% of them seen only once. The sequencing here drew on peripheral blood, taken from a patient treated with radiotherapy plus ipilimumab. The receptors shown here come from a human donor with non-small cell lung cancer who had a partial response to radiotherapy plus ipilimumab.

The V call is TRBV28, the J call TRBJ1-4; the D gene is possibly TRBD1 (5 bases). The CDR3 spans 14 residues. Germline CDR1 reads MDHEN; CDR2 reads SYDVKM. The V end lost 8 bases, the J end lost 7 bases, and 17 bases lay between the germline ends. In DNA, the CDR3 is TGTGCCAGCCAAACAGGCGGGGCTGTTGAAAAACTGTTTTTT. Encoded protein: CASQTGGAVEKLFF.

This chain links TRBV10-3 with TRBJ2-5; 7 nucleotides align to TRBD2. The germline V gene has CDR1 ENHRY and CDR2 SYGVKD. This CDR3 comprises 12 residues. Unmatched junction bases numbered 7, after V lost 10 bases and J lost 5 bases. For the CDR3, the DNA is TGTGCCACACACGGGGGAGGGGAGACCCAGTACTTC. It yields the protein CATHGGGETQYF.

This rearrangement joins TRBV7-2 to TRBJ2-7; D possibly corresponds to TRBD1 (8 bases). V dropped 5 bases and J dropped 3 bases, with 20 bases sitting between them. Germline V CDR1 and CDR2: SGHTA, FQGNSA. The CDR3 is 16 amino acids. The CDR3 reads CASSQPTGGTGYEQYF. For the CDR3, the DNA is TGTGCCAGCAGCCAACCTACCGGGGGGACAGGCTACGAGCAGTACTTC.

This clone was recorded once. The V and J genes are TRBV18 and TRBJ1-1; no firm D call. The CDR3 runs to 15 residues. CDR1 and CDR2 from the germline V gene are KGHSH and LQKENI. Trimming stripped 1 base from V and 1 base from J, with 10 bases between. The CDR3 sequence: CASSPLQAANTEAFF. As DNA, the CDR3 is TGTGCCAGCTCACCACTTCAGGCTGCGAACACTGAAGCTTTCTTT.

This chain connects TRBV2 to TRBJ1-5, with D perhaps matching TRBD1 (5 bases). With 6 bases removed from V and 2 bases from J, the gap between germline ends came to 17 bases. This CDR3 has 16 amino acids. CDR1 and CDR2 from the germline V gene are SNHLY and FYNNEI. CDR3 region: CASRFGGGVGNQPQHF. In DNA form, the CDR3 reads TGTGCCAGCAGATTTGGTGGGGGGGTTGGCAATCAGCCCCAGCATTTT.

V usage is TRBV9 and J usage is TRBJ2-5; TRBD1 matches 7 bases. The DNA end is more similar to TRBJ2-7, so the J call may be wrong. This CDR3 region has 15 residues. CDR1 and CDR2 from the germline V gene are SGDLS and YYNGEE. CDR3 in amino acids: CASSPAPGQPYEQYF. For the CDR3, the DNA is TGTGCCAGCAGCCCCGCACCGGGACAGCCCTACGAGCAGTACTTC.

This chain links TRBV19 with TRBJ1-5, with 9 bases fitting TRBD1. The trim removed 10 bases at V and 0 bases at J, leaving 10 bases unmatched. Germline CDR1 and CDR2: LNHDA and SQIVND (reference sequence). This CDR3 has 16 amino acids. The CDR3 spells CATRGQGSNSNQPQHF. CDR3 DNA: TGTGCCACTAGAGGACAGGGGAGTAATAGCAATCAGCCCCAGCATTTT.

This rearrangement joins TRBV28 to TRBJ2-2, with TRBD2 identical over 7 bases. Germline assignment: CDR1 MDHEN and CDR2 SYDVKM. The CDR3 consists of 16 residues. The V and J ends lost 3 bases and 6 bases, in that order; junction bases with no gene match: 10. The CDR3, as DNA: TGTGCCAGCAGTTTGACGGAGCCAGGGAGGGCCGGGGAGCTGTTTTTT. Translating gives CASSLTEPGRAGELFF.

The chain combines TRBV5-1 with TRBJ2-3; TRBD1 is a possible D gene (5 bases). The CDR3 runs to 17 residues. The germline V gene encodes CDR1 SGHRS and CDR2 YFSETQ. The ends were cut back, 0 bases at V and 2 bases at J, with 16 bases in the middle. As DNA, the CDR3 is TGCGCCAGCAGCTTGGATGACAGCCTTTCGAACACAGATACGCAGTATTTT. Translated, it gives CASSLDDSLSNTDTQYF.

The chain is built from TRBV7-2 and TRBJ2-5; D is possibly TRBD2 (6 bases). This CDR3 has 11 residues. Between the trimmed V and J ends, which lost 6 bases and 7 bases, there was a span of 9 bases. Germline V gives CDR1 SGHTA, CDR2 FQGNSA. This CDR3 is CASSRGGTQYF. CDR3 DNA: TGTGCCAGCAGTAGGGGAGGGACCCAGTACTTC. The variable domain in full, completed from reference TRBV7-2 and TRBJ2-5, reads GAGVSQSPSNKVTEKGKDVELRCDPISGHTALYWYRQSLGQGLEFLIYFQGNSAPDKSGLPSDRFSAERTGGSVSTLTIQRTQQEDSAVYLCASSRGGTQYFGPGTRLLVL.

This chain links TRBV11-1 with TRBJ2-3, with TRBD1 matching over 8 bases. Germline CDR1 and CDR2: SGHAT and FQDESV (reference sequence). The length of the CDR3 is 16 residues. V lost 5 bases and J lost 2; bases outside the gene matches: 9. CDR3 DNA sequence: TGTGCCAGCAGCAGTTACGGACAGGGCCTCACAGATACGCAGTATTTT. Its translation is CASSSYGQGLTDTQYF.

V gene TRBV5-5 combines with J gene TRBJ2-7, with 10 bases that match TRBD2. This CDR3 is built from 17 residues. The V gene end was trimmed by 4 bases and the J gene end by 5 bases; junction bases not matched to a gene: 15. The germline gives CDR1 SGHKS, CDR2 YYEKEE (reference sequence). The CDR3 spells CASSLLGAGGPVHEQYV. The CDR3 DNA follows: TGTGCCAGCAGCCTGCTTGGAGCGGGAGGGCCCGTCCACGAGCAGTACGTC.